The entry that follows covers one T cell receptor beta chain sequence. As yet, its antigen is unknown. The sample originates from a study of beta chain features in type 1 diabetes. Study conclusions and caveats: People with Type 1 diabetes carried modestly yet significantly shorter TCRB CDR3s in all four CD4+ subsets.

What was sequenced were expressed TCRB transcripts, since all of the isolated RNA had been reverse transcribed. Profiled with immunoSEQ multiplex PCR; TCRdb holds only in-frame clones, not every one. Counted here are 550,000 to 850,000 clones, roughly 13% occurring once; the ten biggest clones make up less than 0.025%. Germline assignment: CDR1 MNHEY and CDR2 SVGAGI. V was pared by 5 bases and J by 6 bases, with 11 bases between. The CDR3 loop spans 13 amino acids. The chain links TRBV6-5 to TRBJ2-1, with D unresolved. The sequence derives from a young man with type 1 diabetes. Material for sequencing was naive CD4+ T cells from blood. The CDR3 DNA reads TGTGCCAGCAGTACCATTGATTCCAATGAGCAGTTCTTC. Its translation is CASSTIDSNEQFF.